This T cell receptor beta chain is drawn from a study of T cells in Graves' hyperthyroidism and ophthalmopathy. Study information: Initial diagnosis, before any treatment, was when peripheral blood was collected. Study findings and constraints: Prediction of ophthalmopathy progression came a median approximately 6.5 months pre-onset.

The junction had 7 bases not matched to a gene; V was cut back by 6 bases and J by 2 bases. Germline CDR1 and CDR2: SGHTA and FQGNSA. The CDR3 runs to 15 residues. At least ten counts were recorded for this clonotype. Its target is unknown. Hyperthyroidism of Graves' type that showed no ophthalmopathy progression within 18 months was stable. The source material, RNA transcripts, was used to amplify TCR beta CDR3 regions. The HTBI primer set drove a first-round RT-PCR of the TCR CDR3. One entry per CDR3 protein results from TCRdb running MiXCR on the multiplex PCR reads. This sample has about 420,000 distinct CDR3 sequences, with 15% to 19% found just once.

The chain is built from TRBV7-2 and TRBJ2-7, with 10 nucleotides matching TRBD2. The sequence was collected from a woman younger than 30 with Graves' hyperthyroidism. Source material: blood. This CDR3 is CASSSTSGITYEQYF. The CDR3 nucleotides are TGTGCCAGCAGTTCTACTAGCGGGATTACCTACGAGCAGTACTTC.